This T cell receptor (beta chain) was found in a study of shared clonotypes between healthy human individuals. General observations from the study: Generally, naive subsets (rather than memory subsets) showed larger estimated richness. Among non-shared clonotypes, generation probabilities were lower than among those shared by all four donors. Around 5.3% of naive CD4 clonotypes were shared across a few donors.

V lost 5 bases and J lost 14, with 15 bases in between. CDR1 and CDR2 (germline): MDHEN, SYDVKM. The CDR3 totals 11 residues. Sequencing used immunoSEQ multiplex PCR; TCRdb keeps in-frame clones, though not all of them. The repertoire has around 690,000 clones, less than 95% of them found once; the top ten carry roughly 36%. With respect to this clone: The target antigen is unknown.

The study drew its donors from healthy HIV-negative adults without recent acute infections or vaccinations. The chain has TRBV28 and TRBJ1-2, with D possibly matching TRBD1 (5 bases). Specimen: memory CD8+ T cells from PBMCs. Subset in this sample: CD45RO+ cells pooled with CCR7-negative TemRA cells. This clonotype originated in a man in his late teens or twenties in good health. Some clones in this sample may be carry-over from other donors' samples. CDR3 residues: CASSPHLRVTF. The CDR3 bases are TGTGCCAGCAGTCCCCACCTCAGGGTAACCTTC.